These 15 T cell receptor beta chains were sequenced from one sample in a study of shared T cell receptors in the human thymus. Assay used: immunoSEQ multiplex PCR; TCRdb lists only in-frame clones, some missing. The sample yields roughly 500,000 clones, about four fifths seen once. These same records also appear under a second study, on human thymus T cells.

The material sequenced was thymocytes. Receptor source: a boy younger than two with a congenital heart defect.

This chain links TRBV14 with TRBJ2-1; TRBD2 aligns across 9 bases. Germline V lookup: CDR1 SGHDN, CDR2 FVKESK. V shed 4 bases, J shed 1 base, and the junction held 2 bases outside the gene matches. CDR3 length: 15 amino acids. CDR3 coding DNA: TGTGCCAGCAGCCCCGGACTAGCGTCCTACAATGAGCAGTTCTTC. This sequence encodes CASSPGLASYNEQFF.

The V gene is TRBV2, the J gene TRBJ1-2; 10 bases are shared with TRBD1. The CDR3 is made up of 18 amino acids. The J segment lost 8 bases and the V segment lost 2 bases, leaving 17 bases of the junction unmatched. Germline V CDR1 and CDR2: SNHLY, FYNNEI. The DNA for the CDR3 is TGTGCCAGCAGTGAAATATGGGGACAGGGGTTAGAGGGACCGGGCTACACCTTC. It specifies CASSEIWGQGLEGPGYTF. Filled out from reference TRBV2 and TRBJ1-2, the complete variable domain reads EPEVTQTPSHQVTQMGQEVILRCVPISNHLYFYWYRQILGQKVEFLVSFYNNEISEKSEIFDDQFSVERPDGSNFTLKIRSTKLEDSAMYFCASSEIWGQGLEGPGYTFGSGTRLTVV.

The genes are TRBV30 and TRBJ2-7, with D possibly TRBD2 on 6 matching bases. This CDR3 is built from 13 residues. V was pared by 2 bases and J by 4 bases, with 12 bases between. Germline-derived CDR1 and CDR2 are GTSNPN and SVGIG (reference sequence). The CDR3: CAWSPTRGYEQYF. CDR3 coding DNA: TGTGCCTGGAGTCCCACCCGGGGGTACGAGCAGTACTTC.

The chain employs TRBV6-5 and TRBJ1-2; 12 bases align to TRBD1. Germline assignment: CDR1 MNHEY and CDR2 SVGAGI. This CDR3 has 14 residues. After removal of 4 bases from V and 7 bases from J, the junction contained 4 bases not matched to a gene. CDR3 in amino acids: CASSSGTGGLGYTF. The CDR3 DNA reads TGTGCCAGCAGTTCCGGGACAGGGGGCCTTGGCTACACCTTC.

The J gene is TRBJ1-2, the V gene TRBV4-3, with TRBD1 as a possible D gene (6 bases). The CDR3 consists of 16 residues. Trimming removed 0 bases from V and 4 bases from J, with 15 bases in between. CDR1 is LGHNA, CDR2 YSLEER, per germline. The CDR3: CASSQDGGGLGYGYTF. Written as DNA, the CDR3 is TGCGCCAGCAGCCAAGATGGGGGGGGGCTCGGCTATGGCTACACCTTC.

This clone was detected once. V gene TRBV12-5 combines with J gene TRBJ2-7, with unresolved D. The CDR3 consists of 22 residues. In germline, CDR1 is LGHNT, CDR2 FRNRAP. V dropped 4 bases and J dropped 0 bases, with 34 bases sitting between them. The CDR3 DNA is TGTGCTAGTGGTTCCTCCAACCTCAAGCTATTTACGCGTCGCGGCAACTCCTACGAGCAGTACTTC. Protein sequence: CASGSSNLKLFTRRGNSYEQYF.

This clone was observed a single time. The gene calls are TRBV4-1 and TRBJ2-1; the match to TRBD2 covers 7 bases. CDR1 and CDR2 (germline): MGHRA, YSYEKL. The V and J ends lost 0 bases and 5 bases, in that order; junction bases with no gene match: 16. The CDR3 spans 19 residues. CDR3 region: CASSQDSPGVAGPNNEQFF. In DNA form, the CDR3 reads TGCGCCAGCAGCCAAGACTCCCCCGGGGTAGCGGGCCCCAACAATGAGCAGTTCTTC.

The chain combines TRBV10-3 with TRBJ2-7; possibly TRBD1 for D (5 bases). This CDR3 has 15 residues. Trimming left V 10 bases short and J 0 bases short, with 19 bases between. Germline V gene sequence: CDR1 ENHRY, CDR2 SYGVKD. The CDR3 protein is CATRPDTVSSYEQYF. The CDR3 DNA sequence: TGTGCCACCCGGCCGGACACGGTGAGCTCCTACGAGCAGTACTTC.

The V and J genes are TRBV5-1 and TRBJ2-1, with 10 bases aligning to TRBD2. With V trimmed by 3 bases and J by 9 bases, 12 bases remained unmatched. Germline loops: CDR1 SGHRS, CDR2 YFSETQ. CDR3 length equals 16 residues. The chain's CDR3 is CASSSGPSGSGTEQFF. CDR3 sequence (DNA): TGCGCCAGCAGCTCTGGACCTAGCGGGAGCGGTACTGAGCAGTTCTTC.

This clone has more than one count but fewer than ten. The V gene is TRBV6-1, the J gene TRBJ1-4, with unresolved D. Germline CDR1 reads MNHNS; CDR2 reads SASEGT. With 4 bases removed from V and 4 bases from J, the gap between germline ends came to 10 bases. This CDR3 comprises 14 residues. The CDR3 loop reads CASSVGRFNEKLFF. CDR3 DNA: TGTGCCAGCAGTGTTGGCAGGTTTAATGAAAAACTGTTTTTT.

CDR3 sequence reads: CASNADFYGYTF. For the CDR3, the DNA is TGTGCCAGCAACGCAGATTTCTATGGCTACACCTTC. This chain connects TRBV6-6 to TRBJ1-2; no firm D call. CDR3 length: 12 amino acids. Germline V gene data show CDR1 as MNHNY and CDR2 as SVGAGI (reference sequence). The V end was cut by 7 bases, the J end by 4 bases, with 10 bases between.

The rearrangement joins TRBV4-3 to TRBJ1-5; D gene unclear. CDR1 LGHNA and CDR2 YSLEER come from the germline V gene. The V and J ends lost 0 bases and 5 bases respectively, with 14 bases between them. The CDR3 is 16 amino acids. The chain's CDR3 is CASSQDSEGSDQPQHF. The CDR3 coding sequence is TGCGCCAGCAGCCAAGACTCAGAGGGATCGGATCAGCCCCAGCATTTT.

The chain couples TRBV5-1 to TRBJ2-6; D is perhaps TRBD2 (5 bases). Germline CDR1 is SGHRS and CDR2 is YFSETQ. Trimming stripped 2 bases from V and 0 bases from J, with 18 bases between. The length of the CDR3 is 19 residues. The CDR3 loop is CASSLSTQEAGSGANVLTF. The CDR3 region has the DNA TGCGCCAGCAGCTTATCTACCCAGGAGGCGGGCTCTGGGGCCAACGTCCTGACTTTC.

This clone was seen only once. The CDR3 loop reads CASSEPGQGYRAKNIQYF. The CDR3 DNA follows: TGTGCCAGCAGTGAACCGGGACAGGGCTACAGAGCCAAAAACATTCAGTACTTC. The rearrangement links TRBV6-1 to TRBJ2-4; 9 bases line up with TRBD1. J lost 0 bases, V lost 2 bases, and 8 bases had no gene match. The V gene's germline CDR1 is MNHNS and CDR2 SASEGT. The CDR3 extends over 18 amino acids.

This chain links TRBV4-3 with TRBJ2-4; 11 bases are shared with TRBD2. The CDR3 is 18 amino acids. From germline, CDR1 is LGHNA and CDR2 YSLEER. The junction had 4 bases not matched to a gene; V was cut back by 0 bases and J by 0 bases. CDR3 protein: CASSQELAGVEAKNIQYF. In nucleotides, the CDR3 is TGCGCCAGCAGCCAAGAACTAGCGGGAGTAGAAGCCAAAAACATTCAGTACTTC.